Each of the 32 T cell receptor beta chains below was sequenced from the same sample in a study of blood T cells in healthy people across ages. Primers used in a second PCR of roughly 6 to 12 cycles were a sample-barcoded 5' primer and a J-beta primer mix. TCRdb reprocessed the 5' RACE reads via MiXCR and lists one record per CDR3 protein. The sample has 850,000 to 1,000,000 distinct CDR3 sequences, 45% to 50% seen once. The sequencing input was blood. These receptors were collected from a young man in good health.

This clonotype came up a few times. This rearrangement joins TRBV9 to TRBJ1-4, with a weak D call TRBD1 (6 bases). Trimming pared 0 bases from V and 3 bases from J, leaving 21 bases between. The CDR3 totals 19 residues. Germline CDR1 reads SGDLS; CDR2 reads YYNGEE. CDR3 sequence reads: CASSVDGPGGATANEKLFF. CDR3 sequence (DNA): TGTGCCAGCAGCGTAGATGGTCCCGGGGGCGCGACCGCTAATGAAAAACTGTTTTTT. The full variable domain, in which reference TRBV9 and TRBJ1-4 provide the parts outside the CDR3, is DSGVTQTPKHLITATGQRVTLRCSPRSGDLSVYWYQQSLDQGLQFLIQYYNGEERAKGNILERFSAQQFPDLHSELNLSSLELGDSALYFCASSVDGPGGATANEKLFFGSGTQLSVL.

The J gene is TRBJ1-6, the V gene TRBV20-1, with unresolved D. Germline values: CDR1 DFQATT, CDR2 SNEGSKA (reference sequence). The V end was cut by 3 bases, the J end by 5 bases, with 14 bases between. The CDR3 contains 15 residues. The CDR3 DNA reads TGCAGTGCTAGTATGCCAGGTCGGGATAATTCACCCCTCCACTTT. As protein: CSASMPGRDNSPLHF.

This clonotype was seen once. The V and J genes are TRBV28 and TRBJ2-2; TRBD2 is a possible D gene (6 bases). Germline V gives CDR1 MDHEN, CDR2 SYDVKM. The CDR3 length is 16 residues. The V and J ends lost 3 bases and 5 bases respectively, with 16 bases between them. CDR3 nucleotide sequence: TGTGCCAGCAGTTTTTCCAGGGTCAGCGGGACCGGGGAGCTGTTTTTT. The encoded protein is CASSFSRVSGTGELFF.

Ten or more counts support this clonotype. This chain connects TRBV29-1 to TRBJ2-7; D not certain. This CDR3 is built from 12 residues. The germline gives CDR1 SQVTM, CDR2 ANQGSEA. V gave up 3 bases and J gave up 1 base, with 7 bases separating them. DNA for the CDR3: TGCAGCGTTGAGGACGGGTCCTACGAGCAGTACTTC. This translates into CSVEDGSYEQYF.

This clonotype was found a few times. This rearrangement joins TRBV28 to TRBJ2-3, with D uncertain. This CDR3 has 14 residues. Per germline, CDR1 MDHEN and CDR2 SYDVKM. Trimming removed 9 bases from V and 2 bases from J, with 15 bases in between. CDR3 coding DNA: TGTGCCAGTTCTGGGATTCGGTACACAGATACGCAGTATTTT. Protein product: CASSGIRYTDTQYF.

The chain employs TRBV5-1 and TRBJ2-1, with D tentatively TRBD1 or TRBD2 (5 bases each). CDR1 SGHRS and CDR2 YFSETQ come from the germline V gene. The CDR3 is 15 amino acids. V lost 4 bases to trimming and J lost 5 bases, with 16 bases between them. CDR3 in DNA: TGCGCCAGCAGCCTTGCCGGGACCGGCGACAATGAGCAGTTCTTC. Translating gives CASSLAGTGDNEQFF.

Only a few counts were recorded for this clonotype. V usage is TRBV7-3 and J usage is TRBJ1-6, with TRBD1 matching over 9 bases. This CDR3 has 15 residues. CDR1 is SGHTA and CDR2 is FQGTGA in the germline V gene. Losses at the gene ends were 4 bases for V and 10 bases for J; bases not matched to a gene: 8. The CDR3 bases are TGTGCCAGCAGCTCGGAAAGGACAGGGGACTCACCCCTCCACTTT. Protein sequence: CASSSERTGDSPLHF.

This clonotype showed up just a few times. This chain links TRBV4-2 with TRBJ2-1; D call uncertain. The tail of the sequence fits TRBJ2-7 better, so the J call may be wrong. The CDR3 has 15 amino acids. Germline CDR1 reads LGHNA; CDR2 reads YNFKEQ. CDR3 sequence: CASSLSRSSYNEQYF. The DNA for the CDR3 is TGTGCCAGCAGCTTGTCCCGAAGCTCCTACAATGAGCAGTACTTC.

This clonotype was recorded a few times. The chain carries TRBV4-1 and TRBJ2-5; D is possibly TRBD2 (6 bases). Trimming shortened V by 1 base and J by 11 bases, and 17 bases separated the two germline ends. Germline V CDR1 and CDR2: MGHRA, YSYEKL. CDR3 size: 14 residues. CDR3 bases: TGCGCCAGCAGCCAAGGTGATAACTCGGGGGAGCAGTACTTC. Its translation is CASSQGDNSGEQYF.

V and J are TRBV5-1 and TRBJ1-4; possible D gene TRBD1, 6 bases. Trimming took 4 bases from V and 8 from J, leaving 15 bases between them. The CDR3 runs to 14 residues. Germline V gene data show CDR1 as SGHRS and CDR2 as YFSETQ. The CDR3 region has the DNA TGCGCCAGCAGCCCGGGAAACCAGGGGGAAAAACTGTTTTTT. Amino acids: CASSPGNQGEKLFF. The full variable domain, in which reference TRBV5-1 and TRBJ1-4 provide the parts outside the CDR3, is KAGVTQTPRYLIKTRGQQVTLSCSPISGHRSVSWYQQTPGQGLQFLFEYFSETQRNKGNFPGRFSGRQFSNSRSEMNVSTLELGDSALYLCASSPGNQGEKLFFGSGTQLSVL.

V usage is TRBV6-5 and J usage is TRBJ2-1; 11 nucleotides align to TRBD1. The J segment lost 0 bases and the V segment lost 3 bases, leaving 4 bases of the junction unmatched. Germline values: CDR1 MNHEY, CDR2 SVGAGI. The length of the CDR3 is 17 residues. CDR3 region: CASSYVGQGASYNEQFF. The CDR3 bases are TGTGCCAGCAGTTATGTCGGACAGGGGGCCTCCTACAATGAGCAGTTCTTC.

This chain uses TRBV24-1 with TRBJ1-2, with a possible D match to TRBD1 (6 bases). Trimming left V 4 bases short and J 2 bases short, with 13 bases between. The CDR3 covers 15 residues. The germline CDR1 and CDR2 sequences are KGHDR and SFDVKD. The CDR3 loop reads CATSESRGFNYGYTF. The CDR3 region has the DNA TGTGCCACCAGTGAGTCCAGGGGATTCAACTATGGCTACACCTTC.

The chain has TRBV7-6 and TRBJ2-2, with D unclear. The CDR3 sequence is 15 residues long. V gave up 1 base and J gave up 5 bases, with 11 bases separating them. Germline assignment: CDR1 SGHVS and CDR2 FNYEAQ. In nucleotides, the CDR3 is TGTGCCAGCAGCTTAGATCGCGGCTTTACCGGGGAGCTGTTTTTT. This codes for CASSLDRGFTGELFF.

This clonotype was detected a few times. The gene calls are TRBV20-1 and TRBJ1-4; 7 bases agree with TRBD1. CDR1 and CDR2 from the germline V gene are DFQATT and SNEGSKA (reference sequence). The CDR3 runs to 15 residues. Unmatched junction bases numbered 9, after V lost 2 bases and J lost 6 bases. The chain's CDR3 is CSARKGAAGDEKLFF. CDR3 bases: TGCAGTGCTAGAAAGGGGGCAGCTGGCGATGAAAAACTGTTTTTT.

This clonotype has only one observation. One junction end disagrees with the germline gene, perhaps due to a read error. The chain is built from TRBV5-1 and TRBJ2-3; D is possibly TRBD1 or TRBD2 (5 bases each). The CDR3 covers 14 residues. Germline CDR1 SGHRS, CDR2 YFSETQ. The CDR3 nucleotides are TGCGCCAGCAGCCCCGGGACCGCGCCAGAGACGCAGTATTTT. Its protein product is CASSPGTAPETQYF.

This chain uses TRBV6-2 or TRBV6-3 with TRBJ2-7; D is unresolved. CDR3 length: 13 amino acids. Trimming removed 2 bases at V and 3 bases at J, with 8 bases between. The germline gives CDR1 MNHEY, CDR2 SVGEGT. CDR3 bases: TGTGCCAGCAGTTACCGAGACAACTACGAGCAGTACTTC. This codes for CASSYRDNYEQYF.

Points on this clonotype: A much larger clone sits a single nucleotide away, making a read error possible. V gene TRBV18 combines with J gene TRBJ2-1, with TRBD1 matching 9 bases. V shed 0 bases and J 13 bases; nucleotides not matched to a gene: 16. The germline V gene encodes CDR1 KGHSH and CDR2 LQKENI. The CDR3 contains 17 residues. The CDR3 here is CASSPPGQGRSQETQFF. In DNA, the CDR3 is TGTGCCAGCTCACCACCGGGACAGGGTAGAAGTCAAGAGACCCAGTTCTTC.

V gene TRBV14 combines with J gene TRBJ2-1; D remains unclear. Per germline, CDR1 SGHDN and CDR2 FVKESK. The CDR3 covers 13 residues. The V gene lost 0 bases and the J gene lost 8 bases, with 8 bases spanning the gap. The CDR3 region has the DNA TGTGCCAGCAGCCAAGATTACCCCCATGAGCAGTTCTTC. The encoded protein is CASSQDYPHEQFF.

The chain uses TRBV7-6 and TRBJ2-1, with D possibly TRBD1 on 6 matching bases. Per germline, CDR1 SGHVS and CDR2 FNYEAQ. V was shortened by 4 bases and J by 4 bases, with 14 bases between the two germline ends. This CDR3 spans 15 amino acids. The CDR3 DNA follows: TGTGCCAGCAGCTCTCACGGACAGCCTTACAATGAGCAGTTCTTC. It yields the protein CASSSHGQPYNEQFF.

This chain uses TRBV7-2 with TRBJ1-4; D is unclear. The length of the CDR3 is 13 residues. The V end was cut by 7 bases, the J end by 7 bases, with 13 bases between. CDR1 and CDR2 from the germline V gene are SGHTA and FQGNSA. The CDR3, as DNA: TGTGCCAGCACCCTCCCCGGTTCTGAAAAACTGTTTTTT. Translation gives CASTLPGSEKLFF. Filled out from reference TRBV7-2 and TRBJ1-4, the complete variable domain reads GAGVSQSPSNKVTEKGKDVELRCDPISGHTALYWYRQSLGQGLEFLIYFQGNSAPDKSGLPSDRFSAERTGGSVSTLTIQRTQQEDSAVYLCASTLPGSEKLFFGSGTQLSVL.

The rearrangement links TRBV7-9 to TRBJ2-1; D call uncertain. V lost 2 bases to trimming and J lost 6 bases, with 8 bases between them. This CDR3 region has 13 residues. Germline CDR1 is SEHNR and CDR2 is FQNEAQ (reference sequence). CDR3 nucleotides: TGTGCCAGCAGCTTAAGGGTAGGCAATGAGCAGTTCTTC. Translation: CASSLRVGNEQFF.

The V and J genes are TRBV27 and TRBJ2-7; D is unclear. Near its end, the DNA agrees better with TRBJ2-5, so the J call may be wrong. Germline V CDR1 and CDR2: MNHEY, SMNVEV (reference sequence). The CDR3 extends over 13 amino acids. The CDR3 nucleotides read TGTGCCAGCAGGCCCACCAACCAAGAGACCCAGTACTTC. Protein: CASRPTNQETQYF.

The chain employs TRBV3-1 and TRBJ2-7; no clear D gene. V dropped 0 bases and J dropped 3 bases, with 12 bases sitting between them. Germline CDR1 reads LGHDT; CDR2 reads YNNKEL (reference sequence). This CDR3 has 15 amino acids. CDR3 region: CASSQDLNTYYEQYF. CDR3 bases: TGTGCCAGCAGCCAAGATCTTAACACTTACTACGAGCAGTACTTC.

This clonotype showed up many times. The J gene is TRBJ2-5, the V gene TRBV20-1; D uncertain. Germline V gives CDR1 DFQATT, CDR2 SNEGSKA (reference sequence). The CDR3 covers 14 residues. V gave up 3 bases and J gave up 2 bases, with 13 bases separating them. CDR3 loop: CSARDGRRQETQYF. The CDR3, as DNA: TGCAGTGCTAGGGACGGCAGGCGACAAGAGACCCAGTACTTC.

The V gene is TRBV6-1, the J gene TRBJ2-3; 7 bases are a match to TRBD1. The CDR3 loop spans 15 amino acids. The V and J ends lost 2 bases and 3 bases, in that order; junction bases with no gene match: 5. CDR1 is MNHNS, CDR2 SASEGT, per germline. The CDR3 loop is CASSESQGTTDTQYF. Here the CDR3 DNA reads TGTGCCAGCAGTGAATCACAGGGGACAACAGATACGCAGTATTTT.

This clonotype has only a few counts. The CDR3 coding sequence is TGTGCCAGCAGCCAACTAACTAGCGGTAACTCCTACGAGCAGTACTTC. Its protein is CASSQLTSGNSYEQYF. The chain carries TRBV7-9 and TRBJ2-7; the match to TRBD2 covers 8 bases. The V gene end was trimmed by 5 bases and the J gene end by 0 bases; junction bases not matched to a gene: 9. This CDR3 has 16 residues. Germline CDR1 and CDR2: SEHNR and FQNEAQ (reference sequence).

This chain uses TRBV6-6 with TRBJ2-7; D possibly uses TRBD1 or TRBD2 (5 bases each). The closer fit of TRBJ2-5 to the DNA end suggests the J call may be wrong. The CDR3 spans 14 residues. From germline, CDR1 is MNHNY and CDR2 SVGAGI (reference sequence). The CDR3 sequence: CASSRTPRDGTQYF. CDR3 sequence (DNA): TGTGCCAGCAGTCGAACTCCCAGGGACGGGACCCAGTACTTC.

The CDR3 here is CASNGPTRTTGELFF. CDR3 nucleotide sequence: TGTGCCAGCAATGGGCCGACACGGACCACCGGGGAGCTGTTTTTT. This sequence joins TRBV2 and TRBJ2-2; D remains ambiguous. Germline CDR1 reads SNHLY; CDR2 reads FYNNEI. The CDR3 spans 15 residues. The V end lost 7 bases, the J end lost 4 bases, and 16 bases lay between the germline ends.

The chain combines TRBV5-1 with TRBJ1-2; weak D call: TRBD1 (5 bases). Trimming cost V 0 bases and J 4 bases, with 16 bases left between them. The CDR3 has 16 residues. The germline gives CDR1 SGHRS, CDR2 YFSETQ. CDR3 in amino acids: CASSLETATNPYGYTF. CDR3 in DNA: TGCGCCAGCAGCTTGGAGACAGCTACAAACCCCTATGGCTACACCTTC.

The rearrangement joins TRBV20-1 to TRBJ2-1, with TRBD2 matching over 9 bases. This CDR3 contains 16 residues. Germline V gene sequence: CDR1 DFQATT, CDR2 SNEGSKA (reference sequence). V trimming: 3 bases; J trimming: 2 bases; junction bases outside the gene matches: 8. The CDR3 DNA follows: TGCAGTGCTAGTCACCTAGCGGGGATGCCCTACAATGAGCAGTTCTTC. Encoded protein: CSASHLAGMPYNEQFF.

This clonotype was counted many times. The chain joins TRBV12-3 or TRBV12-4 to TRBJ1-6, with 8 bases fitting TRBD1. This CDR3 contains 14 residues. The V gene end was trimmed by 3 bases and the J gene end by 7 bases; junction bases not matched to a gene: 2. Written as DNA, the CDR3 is TGTGCCAGCAGTTTGACAGGGGAGAATTCACCCCTCCACTTT. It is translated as CASSLTGENSPLHF.

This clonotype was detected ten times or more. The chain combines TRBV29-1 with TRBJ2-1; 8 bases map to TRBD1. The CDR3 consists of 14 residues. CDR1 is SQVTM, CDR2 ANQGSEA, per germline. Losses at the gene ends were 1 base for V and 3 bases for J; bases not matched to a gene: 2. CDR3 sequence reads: CSVEGRGLYNEQFF. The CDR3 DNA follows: TGCAGCGTTGAAGGCAGGGGGCTCTACAATGAGCAGTTCTTC.